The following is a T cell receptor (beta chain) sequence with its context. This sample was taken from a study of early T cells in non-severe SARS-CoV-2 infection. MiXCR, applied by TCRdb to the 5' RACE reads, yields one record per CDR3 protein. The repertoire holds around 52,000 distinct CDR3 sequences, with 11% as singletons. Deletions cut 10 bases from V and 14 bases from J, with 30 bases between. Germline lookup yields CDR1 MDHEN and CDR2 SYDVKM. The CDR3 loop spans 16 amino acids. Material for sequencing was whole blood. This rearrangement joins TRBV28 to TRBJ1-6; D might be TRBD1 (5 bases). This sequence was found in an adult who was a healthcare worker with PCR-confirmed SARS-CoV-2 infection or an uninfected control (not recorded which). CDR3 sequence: CATLVSGEGLLEALHF. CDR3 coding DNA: TGTGCCACCCTAGTGTCGGGGGAGGGGCTCCTAGAGGCCCTCCACTTT.